One T cell receptor (beta chain) is described in this entry. Its antigen is still unknown. No much larger clonotype is one base removed from it; base qualities were not supplied. The entry originates in a study of OX40 agonist ivuxolimab in advanced cancers. Background on the whole study: Ivuxolimab was an agonistic, fully human IgG2 monoclonal antibody directed against OX40 (CD134), a costimulatory receptor. The point of sequencing TCRbeta in the periphery was to test whether ivuxolimab changed TCR sequence diversity and drove clonal T-cell expansion. Among the 50 to 55 dose-escalation patients, 19 had hepatocellular carcinoma, roughly 15 melanoma, 9 renal cell carcinoma and 9 head and neck cancer. Intravenous ivuxolimab was administered to patients every 2 weeks at six dose levels: 0.01, 0.1, 0.3, 1.5, 3 and 10 mg/kg. Prior anti-PD-1, anti-PD-L1 or anti-CTLA-4 therapy was permitted, and checkpoint inhibitors had been received by about two fifths of dose-escalation patients. In the dose-escalation cohort, roughly four fifths of patients were male, and the mean age was roughly 60 years, with a range of about 20 to 79. Three dose-escalation patients achieved partial responses, one with hepatocellular carcinoma and two with cutaneous melanoma. The paper covers the monotherapy dose-escalation part of the phase I ivuxolimab trial, which included N of about 56 patients. Broader findings and caveats from the paper: Low levels of normalized T-cell clonal expansion were also seen in some patients who did not respond. In the 0.1-3.0 mg/kg groups, partial responders had among the lowest normalized peripheral clonal expansion, particularly in CD8+ T cells. On average, CD8+ T cells showed more expanded clones than CD4+ T cells after ivuxolimab. The antigen specificity of the peripheral T cells that underwent clonal expansion was not determined. At doses of 0.1 to 3.0 mg/kg, clonal expansion of both CD4+ and CD8+ blood T cells was observed from baseline to week 6.

The trial excluded patients who had a history of autoimmune disease or who were on systemic immunosuppression. In every dose cohort, peripheral blood was drawn for TCR sequencing at baseline, cycle 4 day 1, and cycle 7 day 1. The samples were taken from a phase I, first-in-human, multicenter, open-label dose-escalation trial of ivuxolimab. Adults with locally advanced or metastatic melanoma, renal cell carcinoma, hepatocellular carcinoma or head and neck squamous cell carcinoma were enrolled in the trial. Before TCR sequencing, CD4+ T cells and CD8+ T cells from peripheral blood were sorted into separate populations. The cysteine opens and the phenylalanine closes a CDR3 of 15 amino acids. The read is trimmed to its CDR3 DNA, 45 bases read in frame from base 1. The germline V gene (reference sequence) yields SGHNT for CDR1 and YYREEE for CDR2. V loses 0 bases at its end and J loses 5 bases; junction bases beyond the gene matches: 4.

To sequence the TCRbeta CDR3 region, genomic DNA was isolated from the sorted cells. The immunoSEQ Assay was used for sequencing of TCRbeta CDR3 regions. What TCRdb holds here is the immuneACCESS table cut down to in-frame rearrangements. Part of the clones is not present; checked against another copy, under half of the missing clones reflect an unresolved V gene, and the others are unexplained. The sample includes 1,800 or so clones, with around four fifths observed a single time. Jointly, the top ten make up 30% to 40% of the sample. The sequencing used CD4+ or CD8+ T cells sorted from blood, collected in a trial of the OX40 agonist ivuxolimab. This sequence originates from an adult with an advanced solid tumor such as melanoma, head and neck, liver or kidney cancer. The chain was built from TRBV5-4 and TRBJ2-7; the junction holds 11 bases that match TRBD1. The CDR3 region has the sequence CASSLGGDRGNEQYF. The sequenced DNA: TGTGCCAGCAGCTTGGGAGGGGACAGGGGGAACGAGCAGTACTTC.